Listed below are T cell receptor beta chains from one sample, sequenced in a study of blood T cell repertoires in COVID-19. Sequencing was performed with immunoSEQ multiplex PCR; in TCRdb, only in-frame clones are kept and a portion is missing. Here the sample spans about 310,000 clones, roughly 84% being singletons. What was sequenced was peripheral blood. The origin of the receptors is a man aged 50 to 60 with active or convalescent COVID-19. The CDR3 runs from the conserved cysteine through the conserved F or W. D genes are given only for firm matches. The size of a clone is reported for some rows only, either as once, few or many, or as a class for expanded clones.

clone_size,j_call,v_call,d_call,cdr3_aa,cdr3_nt
NA,TRBJ1-5,TRBV10-3,TRBD1,CAISSGQGGQPQHF,TGTGCCATCAGCTCCGGACAGGGGGGTCAGCCCCAGCATTTT
NA,TRBJ1-4,TRBV6-5,TRBD1,CASRTGTGGEKLFF,TGTGCCAGCAGGACCGGGACAGGGGGTGAAAAACTGTTTTTT
NA,TRBJ1-2,TRBV15,TRBD1,CATRSLTQGQYTPGYTF,TGTGCCACCAGATCCCTCACCCAGGGACAGTACACCCCTGGCTACACCTTC
NA,TRBJ2-7,TRBV11-2,NA,CASSLALAPEPYEQYF,TGTGCCAGCAGCTTAGCTTTGGCACCCGAACCCTACGAGCAGTACTTC
NA,TRBJ2-2,TRBV27,TRBD1,CASSLSDRGWTGELFF,TGTGCCAGCAGTTTATCAGACAGGGGGTGGACCGGGGAGCTGTTTTTT
NA,TRBJ1-6,TRBV2,TRBD1,CASSTDRDGNSPLHF,TGTGCCAGCAGCACTGACAGGGATGGGAATTCACCCCTCCACTTT
many,TRBJ1-4,TRBV27,NA,CASSFGFGATNEKLFF,TGTGCCAGCAGTTTTGGCTTCGGAGCAACTAATGAAAAACTGTTTTTT
NA,TRBJ2-5,TRBV7-3,NA,CASSLTQGIRETQYF,TGTGCCAGCAGCTTAACCCAGGGTATTAGGGAGACCCAGTACTTC
NA,TRBJ1-2,TRBV6-5,TRBD1,CASKIEQGIYGYTF,TGTGCCAGCAAGATCGAACAGGGGATCTATGGCTACACCTTC
NA,TRBJ2-1,TRBV7-3,TRBD2,CASSLVARTSGYNEQFF,TGTGCCAGCAGCTTGGTAGCCCGGACTAGCGGGTACAATGAGCAGTTCTTC
NA,TRBJ2-6,TRBV2,NA,CASRKESSGANVLTF,TGTGCCAGCAGGAAGGAGAGCTCTGGGGCCAACGTCCTGACTTTC
NA,TRBJ1-2,TRBV6-2/TRBV6-3,NA,CASSYEADYGYTF,TGTGCCAGCAGTTACGAGGCAGACTATGGCTACACCTTC
NA,TRBJ1-1,TRBV9,NA,CASSSPHRGGRSTEAFF,TGTGCCAGCAGCTCCCCACATCGAGGGGGTAGGAGCACTGAAGCTTTCTTT
NA,TRBJ2-5,TRBV6-5,TRBD1,CASKRQGAETQYF,TGTGCCAGCAAACGACAGGGGGCGGAGACCCAGTACTTC
NA,TRBJ1-1,TRBV19,NA,CASSISGERPEAFF,TGTGCCAGTAGTATTTCAGGGGAGCGACCTGAAGCTTTCTTT
NA,TRBJ2-2,TRBV6-5,NA,CASSYPRGTDTGELFF,TGTGCCAGCAGTTACCCACGGGGGACAGACACCGGGGAGCTGTTTTTT
NA,TRBJ1-2,TRBV28,TRBD1,CASSPQPGQGNYGYTF,TGTGCCAGCAGTCCTCAACCGGGACAGGGGAACTATGGCTACACCTTC
NA,TRBJ2-6,TRBV7-2,NA,CASSPQDSGANVLTF,TGTGCCAGCAGCCCCCAGGACTCTGGGGCCAACGTCCTGACTTTC
NA,TRBJ2-1,TRBV30,TRBD2,CASKRGLGYEQFF,TGTGCCTCCAAGCGGGGTCTCGGTTATGAGCAGTTCTTC
NA,TRBJ1-1,TRBV7-2,NA,CASSPYRENTEAFF,TGTGCCAGCAGCCCCTACAGGGAGAACACTGAAGCTTTCTTT
few,TRBJ1-1,TRBV25-1,NA,CASSGPQAGRTEAFF,TGTGCCAGCAGTGGACCGCAGGCAGGGCGCACTGAAGCTTTCTTT
NA,TRBJ1-2,TRBV14,NA,CASSQARSYGYTF,TGTGCCAGCAGCCAAGCCCGGAGCTATGGCTACACCTTC
NA,TRBJ1-1,TRBV19,NA,CASRFQQDAYTEAFF,TGTGCCAGTAGATTTCAACAGGATGCGTACACTGAAGCTTTCTTT
NA,TRBJ1-5,TRBV19,TRBD1,CATKRSGQVYSNQPQHF,TGTGCCACCAAAAGGTCGGGACAGGTTTATAGCAATCAGCCCCAGCATTTT